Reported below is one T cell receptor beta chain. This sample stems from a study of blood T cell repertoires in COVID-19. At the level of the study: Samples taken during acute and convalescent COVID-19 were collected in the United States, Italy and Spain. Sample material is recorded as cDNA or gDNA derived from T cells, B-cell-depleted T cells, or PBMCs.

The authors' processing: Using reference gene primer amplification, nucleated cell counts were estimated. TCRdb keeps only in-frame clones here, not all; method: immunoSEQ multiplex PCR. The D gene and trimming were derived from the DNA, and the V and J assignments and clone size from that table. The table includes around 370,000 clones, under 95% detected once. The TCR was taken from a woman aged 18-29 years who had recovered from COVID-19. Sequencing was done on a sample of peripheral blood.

The CDR3 nucleotides read TGTGCCAGCAGCTTGCCTAGCGGGAACAATGAGCAGTTCTTC. It yields the protein CASSLPSGNNEQFF. The V call is TRBV5-6, the J call TRBJ2-1; the match to TRBD2 covers 9 bases. This CDR3 is built from 14 residues. V gave up 1 base and J gave up 5 bases; unmatched junction bases: 1. Looked up from germline, CDR1 is SGHDT and CDR2 is YYEEEE.